These 27 T cell receptor beta chains originate from one sample sequenced in a study of blood T cell repertoires in COVID-19. The assay was immunoSEQ multiplex PCR, and TCRdb's table has in-frame clones only and misses some. There are 200,000 to 250,000 clones in the sample; 83% occur only once, and 6.5% to 9% lies in the top ten. The sequencing input was peripheral blood. The receptors come from a woman aged 45-60 years with acute or convalescent COVID-19.

This sequence joins TRBV6-5 and TRBJ1-5, with 7 bases matching TRBD1. Unmatched junction bases numbered 5, after V lost 5 bases and J lost 7 bases. There are 13 residues in the CDR3. Germline loops: CDR1 MNHEY, CDR2 SVGAGI. The CDR3 loop reads CASSPRQGQPQHF. In DNA form, the CDR3 reads TGTGCCAGCAGTCCCCGACAGGGACAGCCCCAGCATTTT.

The chain has TRBV10-3 and TRBJ2-5, with TRBD1 matching over 8 bases. Germline-derived CDR1 and CDR2 are ENHRY and SYGVKD. The J segment lost 4 bases and the V segment lost 8 bases, leaving 0 bases of the junction unmatched. The CDR3 sequence is 11 residues long. CDR3 region: CAIGQGETQYF. DNA of the CDR3: TGTGCCATCGGACAGGGAGAGACCCAGTACTTC.

J is TRBJ1-4 and V is TRBV28; 9 bases map to TRBD1. Trimming cost V 3 bases and J 0 bases; bases outside gene matches: 11. CDR1 and CDR2 (germline): MDHEN, SYDVKM. This CDR3 contains 19 residues. CDR3 sequence: CASSFYRGRGDATNEKLFF. For the CDR3, the DNA is TGTGCCAGCAGTTTCTACAGGGGGCGCGGGGATGCAACTAATGAAAAACTGTTTTTT.

This chain connects TRBV4-3 to TRBJ2-3; D unclear. Between the trimmed V and J ends, which lost 1 base and 4 bases, there was a span of 9 bases. CDR1 and CDR2 (germline): LGHNA, YSLEER. This CDR3 comprises 14 residues. CDR3 DNA: TGCGCCAGCAGCCAAGTTGATAGCTCAGATACGCAGTATTTT. As protein: CASSQVDSSDTQYF.

This sequence joins TRBV2 and TRBJ1-5; 8 bases align to TRBD1. Trimming took 6 bases from V and 0 from J; bases not matched to a gene: 7. CDR3 size: 16 residues. Germline V gene sequence: CDR1 SNHLY, CDR2 FYNNEI. This chain's CDR3 is CASSGTGSSSNQPQHF. In DNA form, the CDR3 reads TGTGCCAGCAGCGGGACAGGTTCTAGTAGCAATCAGCCCCAGCATTTT.

The gene calls are TRBV19 and TRBJ2-1; 12 nucleotides align to TRBD1. J gave up 7 bases and V 5 bases, and 6 bases lay outside the gene matches. The CDR3 extends over 15 amino acids. CDR1 is LNHDA and CDR2 is SQIVND in the germline V gene (reference sequence). In DNA form, the CDR3 reads TGTGCCAGTAGTCGGGACAGGGGGCCAGATAATGAGCAGTTCTTC. This sequence encodes CASSRDRGPDNEQFF.

This sequence joins TRBV3-1 (or the pseudogene TRBV3-2) and TRBJ1-2; 10 bases agree with TRBD1. With 2 bases clipped from V and 2 bases from J, the junction kept 2 bases outside the gene matches. Germline V gene data show CDR1 as LGHDT and CDR2 as YNNKEL (reference sequence). This CDR3 is 15 amino acids long. CDR3 in amino acids: CASSQRTGGNYGYTF. The CDR3 DNA reads as TGTGCCAGCAGCCAAAGGACAGGGGGGAACTATGGCTACACCTTC.

The chain employs TRBV5-1 and TRBJ2-7; D is uncertain. The V gene's germline CDR1 is SGHRS and CDR2 YFSETQ. With 0 bases removed from V and 5 bases from J, the gap between germline ends came to 9 bases. The CDR3 has 13 amino acids. CDR3 DNA sequence: TGCGCCAGCAGCTTGGACACCGAGGACGAGCAGTACTTC. The encoded protein is CASSLDTEDEQYF.

This clone was counted only a few times. The chain uses TRBV5-1 and TRBJ2-1; 9 nucleotides line up with TRBD1. CDR1 is SGHRS and CDR2 is YFSETQ in the germline V gene. Germline trimming cut 2 bases from V and 6 bases from J; bases unmatched to any gene: 3. The CDR3 length is 14 residues. The CDR3 nucleotides are TGCGCCAGCAGCTTACAGGGGGCCATCAATGAGCAGTTCTTC. It codes for CASSLQGAINEQFF.

The chain links TRBV13 to TRBJ2-2; a possible D gene is TRBD1 (5 bases). Germline-derived CDR1 and CDR2 are PRHDT and FYEKMQ (reference sequence). The V gene lost 2 bases and the J gene lost 1 base, with 5 bases spanning the gap. This CDR3 has 14 amino acids. CDR3 protein: CASSLQGNTGELFF. In DNA form, the CDR3 reads TGTGCCAGCAGCTTACAGGGGAACACCGGGGAGCTGTTTTTT.

This clone appeared once. The genes are TRBV6-5 and TRBJ1-5; D unclear. CDR1 and CDR2 (germline): MNHEY, SVGAGI. Trimming removed 0 bases at V and 5 bases at J, with 11 bases between. CDR3 length: 15 amino acids. Here the CDR3 DNA reads TGTGCCAGCAGTTACTCGAGTTCGTCCGATCAGCCCCAGCATTTT. Amino acids: CASSYSSSSDQPQHF.

This chain joins TRBV2 and TRBJ1-3; no reliable D call. The CDR3 length is 12 residues. Deletions cut 4 bases from V and 6 bases from J, with 7 bases between. CDR1 is SNHLY, CDR2 FYNNEI, per germline. CDR3 amino acids: CASSGGANTIYF. CDR3 sequence (DNA): TGTGCCAGCAGTGGGGGAGCAAACACCATATATTTT.

The V gene is TRBV5-8, the J gene TRBJ2-1; a possible D gene is TRBD1 (6 bases). The ends were cut back, 5 bases at V and 3 bases at J, with 12 bases in the middle. CDR3 length: 14 residues. Germline V gives CDR1 SGHTS, CDR2 YDEGEE. The CDR3 coding sequence is TGTGCCAGCAGACCGGGACACTTCTACAATGAGCAGTTCTTC. Its translation: CASRPGHFYNEQFF. Full variable domain (rest looked up from reference TRBV5-8 and TRBJ2-1): EAGVTQSPTHLIKTRGQQATLRCSPISGHTSVYWYQQALGLGLQFLLWYDEGEERNRGNFPPRFSGRQFPNYSSELNVNALELEDSALYLCASRPGHFYNEQFFGPGTRLTVL.

The CDR3 DNA reads as TGTGCCAGCTCACCGGAGAGGGGGCAGGGTTCACCCCTCCACTTT. Protein: CASSPERGQGSPLHF. The chain carries TRBV18 and TRBJ1-6, with 7 bases fitting TRBD1. There are 15 residues in the CDR3. The V gene's germline CDR1 is KGHSH and CDR2 LQKENI. The trim removed 3 bases at V and 9 bases at J, leaving 8 bases unmatched.

The V call is TRBV18, the J call TRBJ1-1; weak D call: TRBD1 (6 bases). The germline V and J ends were trimmed by 3 bases and 1 base, with 9 bases remaining between them. This CDR3 has 14 residues. Germline loops: CDR1 KGHSH, CDR2 LQKENI. The DNA for the CDR3 is TGTGCCAGCTCACCCGGGACAACGAACACTGAAGCTTTCTTT. Its protein is CASSPGTTNTEAFF.

The chain recombines TRBV29-1 with TRBJ1-1; 7 nucleotides align to TRBD1. The length of the CDR3 is 12 residues. Germline-derived CDR1 and CDR2 are SQVTM and ANQGSEA. With V trimmed by 5 bases and J by 4 bases, 4 bases remained unmatched. For the CDR3, the DNA is TGCAGCGTTCGACAGGGTTTCACTGAAGCTTTCTTT. The encoded protein is CSVRQGFTEAFF.

The rearrangement uses TRBV12-3 or TRBV12-4 and TRBJ2-7; possibly TRBD1 for D (5 bases). Trimming left V 5 bases short and J 4 bases short, with 6 bases between. The CDR3 sequence is 11 residues long. In DNA, the CDR3 is TGTGCCAGCAGTCGACAGTACGAGCAGTACTTC. Translation gives CASSRQYEQYF.

The sample holds a few counts of this clone. CDR3 coding DNA: TGTGCCAGCAGCGTAGATCTAGCGGGAAGGCAGTTCTTC. It encodes CASSVDLAGRQFF. The chain is built from TRBV9 and TRBJ2-1; 9 nucleotides agree with TRBD2. CDR3 length: 13 amino acids. V was clipped by 0 bases and J by 12 bases; unmatched bases: 4. Germline V CDR1 and CDR2: SGDLS, YYNGEE.

With regard to this clone: One end of the junction fails to match germline, which may point to a read error. This chain links TRBV3-1 (or the pseudogene TRBV3-2) with TRBJ2-1, with 7 positions matching TRBD2. The CDR3 sequence is 15 residues long. CDR1 LGHDT and CDR2 YNNKEL come from the germline V gene (reference sequence). The CDR3 protein is CASSHTSASSNEQFF. The CDR3 DNA is TGTGCCAGCAGCCATACTAGCGCGTCCTCCAATGAGCAGTTCTTC.

The chain combines TRBV24-1 with TRBJ2-3; 13 bases map to TRBD2. The ends lost 9 bases at V and 6 bases at J; junction bases unmatched: 2. The CDR3 totals 13 residues. CDR1 and CDR2 (germline): KGHDR, SFDVKD. The CDR3 DNA reads TGTGCCACCGGACTAGCGGGGGTGGATACGCAGTATTTT. It yields the protein CATGLAGVDTQYF.

J is TRBJ2-3 and V is TRBV6-1, with no clear D. The CDR3 has 13 amino acids. Per the germline V gene, CDR1 is MNHNS and CDR2 is SASEGT. The ends were cut back, 1 base at V and 6 bases at J, with 8 bases in the middle. CDR3 residues: CASSEVSQDTQYF. As DNA, the CDR3 is TGTGCCAGCAGTGAAGTTTCTCAGGATACGCAGTATTTT.

This clone was observed once. The rearrangement links TRBV4-3 to TRBJ2-1; 8 positions match TRBD1. The J segment lost 10 bases and the V segment lost 4 bases, leaving 6 bases of the junction unmatched. The CDR3 has 13 amino acids. CDR1 and CDR2 (germline): LGHNA, YSLEER. For the CDR3, the DNA is TGCGCCAGCAGCCGAGGACAGGGTGGAGAGCAGTTCTTC. It encodes CASSRGQGGEQFF.

The gene calls are TRBV2 and TRBJ2-1; TRBD2 matches at 10 bases. The V segment lost 3 bases and the J segment 7 bases; nucleotides outside the gene matches: 3. Per germline, CDR1 SNHLY and CDR2 FYNNEI. The CDR3 sequence is 14 residues long. For the CDR3, the DNA is TGTGCCAGCAGTGACGTACTAGCGGGAAATGAGCAGTTCTTC. The encoded protein is CASSDVLAGNEQFF.

The gene calls are TRBV3-1 (or the pseudogene TRBV3-2) and TRBJ2-5; tentatively, D is TRBD1 (6 bases). The CDR3 contains 14 residues. Germline V gene sequence: CDR1 LGHDT, CDR2 YNNKEL (reference sequence). V was shortened by 4 bases and J by 2 bases, with 11 bases between the two germline ends. In DNA form, the CDR3 reads TGTGCCAGCAGCCTCGGGACACAACAAGAGACCCAGTACTTC. This gives the protein CASSLGTQQETQYF.

In its sample, this clone was seen once. The chain recombines TRBV12-3 or TRBV12-4 with TRBJ2-7; 10 bases fit TRBD2. The V gene end was trimmed by 4 bases and the J gene end by 10 bases; junction bases not matched to a gene: 7. The CDR3 totals 13 residues. The DNA of the CDR3 is TGTGCCAGCAGTTGGCAGACTAGCGGGCCCCAGTACTTC. Translation: CASSWQTSGPQYF.

The chain employs TRBV7-2 and TRBJ1-1; no definite D call. The V gene lost 4 bases and the J gene lost 5 bases, with 11 bases spanning the gap. CDR3 length equals 13 residues. Germline assignment: CDR1 SGHTA and CDR2 FQGNSA. CDR3 amino acids: CASSSTGKTEAFF. The CDR3 DNA reads TGTGCCAGCAGCTCGACGGGGAAAACTGAAGCTTTCTTT.

This clone has only one observation. This chain uses TRBV9 with TRBJ2-3, with 8 bases aligning to TRBD1. J was trimmed by 1 base and V by 3 bases; bases with no gene match: 7. The CDR3 has 16 residues. Germline CDR1 reads SGDLS; CDR2 reads YYNGEE. The CDR3 DNA reads TGTGCCAGCAGCGCCCGGACAGGGTTGGGCACAGATACGCAGTATTTT. It encodes CASSARTGLGTDTQYF.